What follows are 22 T cell receptor beta chains derived from one specimen sequenced in a study of a mutant IDH1 vaccine in newly diagnosed glioma. Which antigens these TCRs recognize remains unknown. As to time point: week 35, safety follow-up. Topical imiquimod accompanied each vaccine dose, which consisted of 300 ug of mutant IDH1 20-mer peptide. TCRdb's table, derived via immunoSEQ multiplex PCR, lists solely in-frame clones and lacks some. Of more than 60,000 clones listed, about 73% are singletons. Sequences were derived from PBMCs, sampled from a glioma patient whose treatment included an IDH1 peptide vaccine. The source is a man aged 45-65 years with glioma.

The chain combines TRBV2 with TRBJ1-2; D gene uncertain. The CDR3 covers 13 residues. V lost 3 bases to trimming and J lost 3 bases, with 8 bases between them. Germline V gives CDR1 SNHLY, CDR2 FYNNEI. As DNA, the CDR3 is TGTGCCAGCAGTGAGGGGAGGGACTATGGCTACACCTTC. Protein product: CASSEGRDYGYTF.

J is TRBJ2-2 and V is TRBV28; the match to TRBD1 covers 9 bases. Per the germline V gene, CDR1 is MDHEN and CDR2 is SYDVKM. The CDR3 spans 15 residues. V shed 2 bases and J 4 bases; nucleotides not matched to a gene: 2. The CDR3 loop is CASSLVQGATGELFF. In nucleotides, the CDR3 is TGTGCCAGCAGTTTAGTACAGGGGGCCACCGGGGAGCTGTTTTTT.

This clone was found once. This chain joins TRBV2 and TRBJ2-3; 7 bases are a match to TRBD2. This CDR3 region has 13 residues. Germline CDR1 reads SNHLY; CDR2 reads FYNNEI. V trimming: 5 bases; J trimming: 2 bases; junction bases outside the gene matches: 1. The CDR3 DNA reads TGTGCCAGCAGTAGCGGGAACACAGATACGCAGTATTTT. This encodes CASSSGNTDTQYF.

The V gene is TRBV27, the J gene TRBJ1-2, with D hard to call. The germline V and J ends were trimmed by 5 bases and 0 bases, with 7 bases remaining between them. The CDR3 loop spans 13 amino acids. Germline CDR1 MNHEY, CDR2 SMNVEV (reference sequence). DNA of the CDR3: TGTGCCAGCAGTCGGTGGTCTAACTATGGCTACACCTTC. Translation: CASSRWSNYGYTF.

V is TRBV9 and J is TRBJ2-3; TRBD2 matches 7 bases. This CDR3 comprises 16 residues. Germline V gene lookup returns CDR1 SGDLS and CDR2 YYNGEE. V lost 4 bases, J lost 1 base, and 9 bases stayed unmatched. The CDR3 DNA follows: TGTGCCAGCAGCCCGCGATCGGGAGGAGGCACAGATACGCAGTATTTT. Residues: CASSPRSGGGTDTQYF.

The CDR3 spells CASSVGQGQETQYF. DNA for the CDR3: TGTGCCAGCAGCGTCGGACAGGGGCAAGAGACCCAGTACTTC. The chain recombines TRBV9 with TRBJ2-5; 9 bases fit TRBD1. CDR3 length: 14 amino acids. Germline loops: CDR1 SGDLS, CDR2 YYNGEE. V was clipped by 2 bases and J by 2 bases; unmatched bases: 1.

The V gene is TRBV5-1, the J gene TRBJ1-1; D is uncertain. V was pared by 0 bases and J by 4 bases, with 16 bases between. Germline CDR1 reads SGHRS; CDR2 reads YFSETQ. CDR3 length: 16 residues. CDR3 in DNA: TGCGCCAGCAGCTTGGAAGAGAAGGCCCTTGGCACTGAAGCTTTCTTT. Protein product: CASSLEEKALGTEAFF.

This chain links TRBV7-9 with TRBJ2-7; D might be TRBD1 or TRBD2, each matching 5 bases. V gave up 5 bases and J gave up 0 bases, with 14 bases separating them. Germline CDR1 reads SEHNR; CDR2 reads FQNEAQ (reference sequence). The CDR3 has 15 amino acids. CDR3 residues: CASSTGTSSSYEQYF. Written as DNA, the CDR3 is TGTGCCAGCAGCACCGGGACCTCCAGCTCCTACGAGCAGTACTTC.

The chain employs TRBV15 and TRBJ2-7; no clear D gene. Between the trimmed V and J ends, which lost 1 base and 2 bases, there was a span of 6 bases. Germline loops: CDR1 LNHNV, CDR2 YYDKDF (reference sequence). CDR3 length: 13 residues. DNA of the CDR3: TGTGCCACCAGCAGAGTACATACCTACGAGCAGTACTTC. It is translated as CATSRVHTYEQYF.

J is TRBJ2-5 and V is TRBV5-1, with D possibly matching TRBD2 (6 bases). Trimming shortened V by 4 bases and J by 2 bases, and 12 bases separated the two germline ends. Germline-derived CDR1 and CDR2 are SGHRS and YFSETQ. The CDR3 has 14 amino acids. CDR3 amino acids: CASSEGLPQETQYF. In DNA, the CDR3 is TGCGCCAGCAGCGAGGGACTCCCACAAGAGACCCAGTACTTC.

The chain links TRBV4-1 to TRBJ2-1, with D possibly TRBD2 on 6 matching bases. With 5 bases removed from V and 3 bases from J, the gap between germline ends came to 11 bases. The germline CDR1 and CDR2 sequences are MGHRA and YSYEKL. The CDR3 has 14 amino acids. CDR3 bases: TGCGCCAGCAGCATCTCGGGAGTCTACAATGAGCAGTTCTTC. Its translation is CASSISGVYNEQFF.

The V call is TRBV30, the J call TRBJ1-5; D possibly corresponds to TRBD1 (6 bases). The germline gives CDR1 GTSNPN, CDR2 SVGIG (reference sequence). The ends were cut back, 2 bases at V and 5 bases at J, with 10 bases in the middle. CDR3 length: 13 amino acids. The CDR3 sequence: CAWSTDRYQPQHF. CDR3 in DNA: TGTGCCTGGAGTACGGACAGATATCAGCCCCAGCATTTT.

The chain is built from TRBV5-1 and TRBJ2-4; a weak D match, TRBD1 (6 bases). This CDR3 is built from 15 residues. The V gene lost 1 base and the J gene lost 0 bases, with 8 bases spanning the gap. Germline values: CDR1 SGHRS, CDR2 YFSETQ. This CDR3 is CASSLQGLAKNIQYF. The DNA for the CDR3 is TGCGCCAGCAGCTTGCAGGGGCTAGCCAAAAACATTCAGTACTTC.

This chain connects TRBV4-1 to TRBJ1-1; the D gene is possibly TRBD1 (5 bases). This CDR3 comprises 15 residues. With 4 bases removed from V and 0 bases from J, the gap between germline ends came to 12 bases. From germline, CDR1 is MGHRA and CDR2 YSYEKL. This CDR3 reads CASSLGDSLNTEAFF. CDR3 nucleotides: TGCGCCAGCAGCCTCGGAGACAGTTTGAACACTGAAGCTTTCTTT.

This clone appeared a single time. The chain's CDR3 is CASSVTRGTGELFF. The CDR3 region has the DNA TGTGCCAGCAGCGTAACTCGGGGCACCGGGGAGCTGTTTTTT. This chain joins TRBV9 and TRBJ2-2; D is perhaps TRBD2 (5 bases). This CDR3 region has 14 residues. V lost 1 base and J 4 bases, leaving 8 bases between the germline ends. Germline loops: CDR1 SGDLS, CDR2 YYNGEE.

This clone was picked up one time. The chain couples TRBV5-6 to TRBJ2-7, with 7 bases aligning to TRBD1. Germline V gene sequence: CDR1 SGHDT, CDR2 YYEEEE. Trimming removed 3 bases from V and 2 bases from J; junction bases left unmatched: 5. There are 14 residues in the CDR3. The CDR3 region has the DNA TGTGCCAGCAGCTCGGACAGGAATACCTACGAGCAGTACTTC. Its translation: CASSSDRNTYEQYF.

V usage is TRBV30 and J usage is TRBJ1-1, with D possibly being TRBD1 (5 bases). The CDR3 extends over 14 amino acids. V was clipped by 3 bases and J by 1 base, with 12 bases between them. From germline, CDR1 is GTSNPN and CDR2 SVGIG (reference sequence). The CDR3 DNA follows: TGTGCCTGGAGAGCCGGGACGGCGAACACTGAAGCTTTCTTT. Its translation: CAWRAGTANTEAFF. Combining the CDR3 with reference TRBV30 and TRBJ1-1 gives the whole variable domain SQTIHQWPATLVQPVGSPLSLECTVEGTSNPNLYWYRQAAGRGLQLLFYSVGIGQISSEVPQNLSASRPQDRQFILSSKKLLLSDSGFYLCAWRAGTANTEAFFGQGTRLTVV.

This sequence joins TRBV28 and TRBJ2-6; D is ambiguous. Trimming pared 6 bases from V and 1 base from J, leaving 1 base between. This CDR3 spans 12 amino acids. The germline V gene has CDR1 MDHEN and CDR2 SYDVKM. CDR3 residues: CASRSGANVLTF. As DNA, the CDR3 is TGTGCCAGCAGGTCTGGGGCCAACGTCCTGACTTTC.

V and J are TRBV9 and TRBJ2-3; D gene uncertain. V lost 0 bases to trimming and J lost 0 bases, with 5 bases between them. Germline V gives CDR1 SGDLS, CDR2 YYNGEE. This CDR3 is built from 14 residues. CDR3 bases: TGTGCCAGCAGCGTAGATTGGAGCACAGATACGCAGTATTTT. This encodes CASSVDWSTDTQYF.

This clone was seen a few times. The same CDR3 can be traced to other DNA sequences in this sample. The chain couples TRBV5-1 to TRBJ2-7, with 9 bases that match TRBD1. Germline V gene lookup returns CDR1 SGHRS and CDR2 YFSETQ. The CDR3 spans 14 residues. Trimming removed 0 bases from V and 5 bases from J; junction bases left unmatched: 3. CDR3 residues: CASSLGGTGNEQYF. CDR3 in DNA: TGCGCCAGCAGCTTGGGGGGGACAGGGAACGAGCAGTACTTC.

This rearrangement joins TRBV4-1 to TRBJ1-5; TRBD1 might be the D (5 bases). Trimming took 7 bases from V and 2 from J, leaving 12 bases between them. The CDR3 spans 14 residues. Germline loops: CDR1 MGHRA, CDR2 YSYEKL. The chain's CDR3 is CASTPGSGNQPQHF. The CDR3 region has the DNA TGCGCCAGCACCCCAGGGAGTGGCAATCAGCCCCAGCATTTT.

The V and J genes are TRBV30 and TRBJ2-1, with TRBD2 as a possible D gene (5 bases). The CDR3 loop spans 10 amino acids. CDR1 GTSNPN and CDR2 SVGIG come from the germline V gene (reference sequence). For the CDR3, the DNA is TGTGCACTAGGGAGAAATGAGCAGTTCTTC. It is translated as CALGRNEQFF.